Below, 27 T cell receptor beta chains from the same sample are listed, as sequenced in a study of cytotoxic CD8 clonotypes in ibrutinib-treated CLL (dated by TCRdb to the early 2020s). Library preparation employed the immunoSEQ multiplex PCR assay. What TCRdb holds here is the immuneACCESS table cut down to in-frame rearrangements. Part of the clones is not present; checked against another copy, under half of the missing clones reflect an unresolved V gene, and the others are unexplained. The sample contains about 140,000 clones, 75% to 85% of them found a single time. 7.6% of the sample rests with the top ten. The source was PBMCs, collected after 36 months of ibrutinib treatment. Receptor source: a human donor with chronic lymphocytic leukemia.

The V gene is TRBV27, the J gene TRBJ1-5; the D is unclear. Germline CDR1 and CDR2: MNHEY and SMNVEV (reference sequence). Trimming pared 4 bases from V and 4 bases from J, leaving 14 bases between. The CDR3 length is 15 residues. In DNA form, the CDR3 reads TGTGCCAGCAGTTCCCTCGGGCGAGGGAATCAGCCCCAGCATTTT. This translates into CASSSLGRGNQPQHF.

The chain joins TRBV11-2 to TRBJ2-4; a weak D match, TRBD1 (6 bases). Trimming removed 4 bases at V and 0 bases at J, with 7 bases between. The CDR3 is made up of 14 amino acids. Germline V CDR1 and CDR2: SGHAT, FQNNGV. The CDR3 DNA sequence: TGTGCCAGCAGCTGGACAGCAGCCAAAAACATTCAGTACTTC. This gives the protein CASSWTAAKNIQYF.

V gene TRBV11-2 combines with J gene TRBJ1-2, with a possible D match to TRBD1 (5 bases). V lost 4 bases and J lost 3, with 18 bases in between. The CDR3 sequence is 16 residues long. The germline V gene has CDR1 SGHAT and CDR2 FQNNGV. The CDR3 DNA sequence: TGTGCCAGCAGCTCTGGCCGAGGGACCCTCTACTATGGCTACACCTTC. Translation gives CASSSGRGTLYYGYTF.

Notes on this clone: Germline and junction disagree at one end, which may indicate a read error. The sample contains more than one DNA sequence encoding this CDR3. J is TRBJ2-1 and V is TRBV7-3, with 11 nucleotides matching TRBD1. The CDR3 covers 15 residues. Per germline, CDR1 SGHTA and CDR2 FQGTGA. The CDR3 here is CASSQRTGGYNEQFF. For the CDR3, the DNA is TGTGCCAGCAGCCAAAGGACAGGGGGCTACAATGAACAGTTCTTC.

DNA for the CDR3: TGTGCCAGCAGCCTGTATCCAGGGCTTGGTGGAAACACCATATATTTT. Translating gives CASSLYPGLGGNTIYF. This sequence joins TRBV5-5 and TRBJ1-3, with D maybe TRBD1 (5 bases). This CDR3 contains 16 residues. Germline values: CDR1 SGHKS, CDR2 YYEKEE (reference sequence). V lost 4 bases, J lost 3 bases, and 17 bases lay in between.

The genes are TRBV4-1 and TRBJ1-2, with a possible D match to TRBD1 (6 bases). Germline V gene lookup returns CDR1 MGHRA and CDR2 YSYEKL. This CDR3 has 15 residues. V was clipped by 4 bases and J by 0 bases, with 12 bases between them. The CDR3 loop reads CASSRQGTTNYGYTF. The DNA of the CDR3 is TGCGCCAGCAGCCGGCAGGGGACGACTAACTATGGCTACACCTTC.

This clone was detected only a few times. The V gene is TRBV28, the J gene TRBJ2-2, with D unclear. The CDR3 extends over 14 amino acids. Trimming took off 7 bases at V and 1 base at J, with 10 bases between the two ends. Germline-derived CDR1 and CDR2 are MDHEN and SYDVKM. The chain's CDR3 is CASNTGMNTGELFF. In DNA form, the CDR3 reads TGTGCCAGCAACACGGGTATGAACACCGGGGAGCTGTTTTTT.

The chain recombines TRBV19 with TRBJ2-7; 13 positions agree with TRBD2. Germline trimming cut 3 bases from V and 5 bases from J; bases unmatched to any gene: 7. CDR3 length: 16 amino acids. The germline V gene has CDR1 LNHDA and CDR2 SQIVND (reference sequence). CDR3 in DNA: TGTGCCAGTAGTATTAGACTAGCGGGAGGTCCCCACGAGCAGTACTTC. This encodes CASSIRLAGGPHEQYF.

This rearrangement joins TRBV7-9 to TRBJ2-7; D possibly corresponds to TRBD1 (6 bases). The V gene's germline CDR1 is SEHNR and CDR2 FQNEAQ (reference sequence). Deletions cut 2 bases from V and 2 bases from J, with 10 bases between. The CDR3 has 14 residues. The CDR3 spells CASSLTGQTYEQYF. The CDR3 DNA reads TGTGCCAGCAGCTTAACCGGACAGACCTACGAGCAGTACTTC.

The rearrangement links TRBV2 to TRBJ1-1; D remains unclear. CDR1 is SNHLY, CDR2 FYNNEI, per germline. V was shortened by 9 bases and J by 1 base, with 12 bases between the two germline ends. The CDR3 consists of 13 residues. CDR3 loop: CASAQIGNTEAFF. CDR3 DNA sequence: TGTGCCAGTGCACAGATTGGGAACACTGAAGCTTTCTTT.

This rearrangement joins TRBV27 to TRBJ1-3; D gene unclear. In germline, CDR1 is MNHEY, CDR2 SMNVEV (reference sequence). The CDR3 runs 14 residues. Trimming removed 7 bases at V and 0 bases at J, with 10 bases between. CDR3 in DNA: TGTGCCAGCAAAGTCGCTTACTCTGGAAACACCATATATTTT. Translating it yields CASKVAYSGNTIYF.

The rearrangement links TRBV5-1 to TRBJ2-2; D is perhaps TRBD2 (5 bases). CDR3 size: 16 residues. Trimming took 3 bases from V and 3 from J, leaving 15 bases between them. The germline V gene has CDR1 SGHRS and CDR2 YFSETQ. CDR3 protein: CASSSMPGSDTGELFF. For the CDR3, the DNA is TGCGCCAGCAGCTCAATGCCGGGGTCGGACACCGGGGAGCTGTTTTTT.

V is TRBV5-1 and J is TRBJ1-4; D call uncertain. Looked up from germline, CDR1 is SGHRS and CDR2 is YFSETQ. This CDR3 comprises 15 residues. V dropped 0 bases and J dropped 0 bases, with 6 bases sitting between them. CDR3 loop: CASSLASATNEKLFF. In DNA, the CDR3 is TGCGCCAGCAGCTTGGCCTCAGCAACTAATGAAAAACTGTTTTTT.

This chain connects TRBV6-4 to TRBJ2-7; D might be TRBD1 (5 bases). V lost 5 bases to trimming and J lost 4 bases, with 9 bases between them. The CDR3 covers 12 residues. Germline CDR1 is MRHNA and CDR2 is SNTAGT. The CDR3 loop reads CASSRHRYEQYF. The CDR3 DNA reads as TGTGCCAGCAGTAGACACAGGTACGAGCAGTACTTC.

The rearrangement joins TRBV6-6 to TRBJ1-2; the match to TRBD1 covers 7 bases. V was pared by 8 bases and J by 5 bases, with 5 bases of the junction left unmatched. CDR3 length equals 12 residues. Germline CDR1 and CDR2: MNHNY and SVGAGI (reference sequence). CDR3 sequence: CASRGQKYGYTF. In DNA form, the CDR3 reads TGTGCCAGCCGGGGACAGAAGTATGGCTACACCTTC.

The CDR3 DNA is TGCGCCAGCAGCTTGGTAGGAGATGGAAACACCATATATTTT. This sequence encodes CASSLVGDGNTIYF. J is TRBJ1-3 and V is TRBV5-1; D call uncertain. V shed 0 bases and J shed 3 bases, with 7 bases lying between them. The CDR3 spans 14 residues. Germline lookup yields CDR1 SGHRS and CDR2 YFSETQ.

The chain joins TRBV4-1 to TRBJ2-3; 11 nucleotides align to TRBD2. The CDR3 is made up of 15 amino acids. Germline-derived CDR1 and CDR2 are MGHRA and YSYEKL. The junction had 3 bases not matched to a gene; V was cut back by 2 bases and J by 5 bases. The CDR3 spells CASSQTSGSLDTQYF. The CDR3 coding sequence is TGCGCCAGCAGCCAAACTAGCGGGAGTTTAGATACGCAGTATTTT.

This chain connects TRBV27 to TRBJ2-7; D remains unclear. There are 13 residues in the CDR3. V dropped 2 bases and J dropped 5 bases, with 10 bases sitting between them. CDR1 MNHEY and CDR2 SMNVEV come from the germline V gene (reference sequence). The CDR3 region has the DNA TGTGCCAGCAGTTTAGGCGGACCCCACGAGCAGTACTTC. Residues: CASSLGGPHEQYF.

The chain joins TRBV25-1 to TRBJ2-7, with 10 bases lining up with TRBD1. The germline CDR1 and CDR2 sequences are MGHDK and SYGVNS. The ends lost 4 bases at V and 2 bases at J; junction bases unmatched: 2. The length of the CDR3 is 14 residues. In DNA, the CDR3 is TGTGCCAGCAGTGGGGACAGGGGTCCCTACGAGCAGTACTTC. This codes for CASSGDRGPYEQYF.

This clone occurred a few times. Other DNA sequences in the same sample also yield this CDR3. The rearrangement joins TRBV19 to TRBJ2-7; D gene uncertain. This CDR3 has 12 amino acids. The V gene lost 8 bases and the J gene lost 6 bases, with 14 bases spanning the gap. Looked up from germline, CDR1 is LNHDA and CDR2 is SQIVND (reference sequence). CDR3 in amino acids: CASSMVGGEQYF. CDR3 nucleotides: TGTGCCAGTTCTATGGTCGGCGGCGAGCAGTACTTC.

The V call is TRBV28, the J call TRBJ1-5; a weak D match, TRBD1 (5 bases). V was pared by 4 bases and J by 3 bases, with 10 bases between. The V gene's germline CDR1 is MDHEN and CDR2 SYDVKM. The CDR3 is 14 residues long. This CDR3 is CASSSGGTNQPQHF. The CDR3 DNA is TGTGCCAGCAGTTCGGGGGGGACCAATCAGCCCCAGCATTTT.

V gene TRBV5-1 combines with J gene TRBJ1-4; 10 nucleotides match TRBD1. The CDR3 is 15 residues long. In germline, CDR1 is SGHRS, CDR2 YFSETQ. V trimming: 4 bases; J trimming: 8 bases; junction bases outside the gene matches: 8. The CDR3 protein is CASSPRGTGAEKLFF. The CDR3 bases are TGCGCCAGCAGCCCCCGGGGGACAGGGGCCGAAAAACTGTTTTTT.

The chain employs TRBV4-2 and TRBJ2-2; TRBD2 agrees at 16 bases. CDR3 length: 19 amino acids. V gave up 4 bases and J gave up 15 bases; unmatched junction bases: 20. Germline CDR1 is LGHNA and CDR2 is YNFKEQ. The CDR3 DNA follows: TGTGCCAGCAGCCTCGGGACTAGCGGGAGGGCCGGAATTCTTCCCGGGGTGTTTTTT. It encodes CASSLGTSGRAGILPGVFF.

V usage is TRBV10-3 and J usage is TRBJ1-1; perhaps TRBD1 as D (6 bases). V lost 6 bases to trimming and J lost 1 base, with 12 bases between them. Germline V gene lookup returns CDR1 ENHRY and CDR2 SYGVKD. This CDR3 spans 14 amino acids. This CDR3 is CAIRTGTQNTEAFF. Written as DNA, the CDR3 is TGTGCCATCAGAACCGGGACACAGAACACTGAAGCTTTCTTT.

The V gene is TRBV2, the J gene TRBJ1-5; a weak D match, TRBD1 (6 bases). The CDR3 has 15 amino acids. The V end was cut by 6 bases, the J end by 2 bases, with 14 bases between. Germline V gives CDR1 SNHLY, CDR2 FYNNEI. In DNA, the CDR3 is TGTGCCAGCAGCTTACAGGGAAGACGCAATCAGCCCCAGCATTTT. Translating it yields CASSLQGRRNQPQHF.

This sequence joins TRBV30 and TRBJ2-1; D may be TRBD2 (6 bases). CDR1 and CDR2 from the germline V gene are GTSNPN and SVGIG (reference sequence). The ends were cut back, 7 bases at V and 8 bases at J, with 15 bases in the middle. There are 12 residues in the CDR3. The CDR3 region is CALQPREDEQFF. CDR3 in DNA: TGTGCCTTACAACCAAGGGAGGATGAGCAGTTCTTC.

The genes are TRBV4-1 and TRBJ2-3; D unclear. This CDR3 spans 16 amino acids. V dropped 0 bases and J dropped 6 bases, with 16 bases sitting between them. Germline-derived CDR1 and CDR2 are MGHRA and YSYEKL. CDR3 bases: TGCGCCAGCAGCCAAGATGTCCCTCCCAATCGGGATACGCAGTATTTT. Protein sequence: CASSQDVPPNRDTQYF.